This TCR beta chain was recovered during a study of blood T cell repertoires in COVID-19. About the research overall: Researchers got acute and convalescent COVID-19 samples from the United States, Italy and Spain. The analysed material was cDNA or gDNA that came from T cells, B-cell-depleted T cells, or PBMCs.

The CDR3 runs 13 residues. The ends were cut back, 5 bases at V and 8 bases at J, with 13 bases in the middle. Germline V gene data show CDR1 as SGHAT and CDR2 as FQNNGV. Source study methods: Reference gene primer amplification gave nucleated cell count estimates. Method: immunoSEQ multiplex PCR; TCRdb's copy keeps in-frame clones and lacks some. The DNA gave D and trimming, while V, J and clone size come from that table. Among 250,000 to 300,000 clones listed, 70% to 90% were seen once. Seattle patients were enrolled during active infection and followed longitudinally. V and J are TRBV11-2 and TRBJ2-4, with D uncertain. The receptor's source is a woman in her twenties or thirties with COVID-19, enrolled during active disease. Source material: peripheral blood. This chain's CDR3 is CASSTNLLDIQYF. The CDR3 DNA follows: TGTGCCAGCAGCACCAACCTTTTAGACATTCAGTACTTC. The full variable domain, rest sourced from reference TRBV11-2 and TRBJ2-4, is EAGVAQSPRYKIIEKRQSVAFWCNPISGHATLYWYQQILGQGPKLLIQFQNNGVVDDSQLPKDRFSAERLKGVDSTLKIQPAKLEDSAVYLCASSTNLLDIQYFGAGTRLSVL.